A selection of T cell receptor beta chains follows, all from one sample in a study of cytomegalovirus exposure and HLA in healthy donors. Using immunoSEQ multiplex PCR, the repertoire was profiled, and TCRdb retains in-frame clones only, with some absent. This table has 150,000 or so clones, approximately 84% appearing once. The sample comprised PBMCs. The receptors shown here come from a man under 40 in good health and CMV-seropositive. Each CDR3 is given with its conserved first and last residue.

CDR3aa: CASSLDGRGQGVTGELFF
v_gene: TRBV5-1
j_gene: TRBJ2-2

CDR3aa: CASSPTGRYNEQFF
v_gene: TRBV9
j_gene: TRBJ2-1

CDR3aa: CASSLRGGVYGYTF
v_gene: TRBV19
j_gene: TRBJ1-2

CDR3aa: CAWSGGQGIGYTF
v_gene: TRBV30
j_gene: TRBJ1-2

CDR3aa: CASSERGADYEQYF
v_gene: TRBV2
j_gene: TRBJ2-7

CDR3aa: CASSVSGVSYEQYF
v_gene: TRBV9
j_gene: TRBJ2-7

CDR3aa: CASSLYRDTEAFF
v_gene: TRBV11-3
j_gene: TRBJ1-1

CDR3aa: CATRNRGITDTQYF
v_gene: TRBV28
j_gene: TRBJ2-3

CDR3aa: CASSIRSQGAEQFF
v_gene: TRBV19
j_gene: TRBJ2-1

CDR3aa: CASSYIAGGELFF
v_gene: TRBV5-1
j_gene: TRBJ2-2